This TCR beta chain was observed in a study of blood T cell repertoires in COVID-19. Study overall: Both acute and convalescent COVID-19 samples were obtained from the United States, Italy and Spain. T cells, B-cell-depleted T cells, or PBMCs supplied cDNA or gDNA.

In its sample, this clone was seen once. Clinical history reported by participants formed the basis on which cohorts were assigned. Recovery among Cohort 3 donors was established by two negative PCRs, clearance, or symptom resolution. Sequencing was performed with immunoSEQ multiplex PCR; in TCRdb, only in-frame clones are kept and a portion is missing. The sample yields some 330,000 clones, 92% seen once. The sequenced sample consisted of PBMCs or T cells enriched from blood (not recorded which). This receptor was identified in a woman aged 25 to 39 who had recovered from COVID-19.

DNA of the CDR3: TGTGCCAGCAGTTTAAATAAAGAGGGGGTTAGGGCCCAGTACTTC. The encoded protein is CASSLNKEGVRAQYF. J is TRBJ2-5 and V is TRBV28; D might be TRBD1 (6 bases). Germline V lookup: CDR1 MDHEN, CDR2 SYDVKM. This CDR3 comprises 15 residues. The ends were cut back, 2 bases at V and 9 bases at J, with 19 bases in the middle.